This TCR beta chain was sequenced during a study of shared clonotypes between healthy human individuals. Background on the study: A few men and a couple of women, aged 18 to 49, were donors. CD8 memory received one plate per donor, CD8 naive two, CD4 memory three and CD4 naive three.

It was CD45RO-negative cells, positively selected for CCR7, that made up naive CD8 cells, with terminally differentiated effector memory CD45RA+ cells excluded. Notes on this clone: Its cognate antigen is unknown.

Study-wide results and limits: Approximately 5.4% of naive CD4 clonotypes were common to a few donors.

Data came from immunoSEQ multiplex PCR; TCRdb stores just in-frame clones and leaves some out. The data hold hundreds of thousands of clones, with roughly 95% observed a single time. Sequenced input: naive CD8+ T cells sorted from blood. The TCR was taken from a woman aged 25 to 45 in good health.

As DNA, the CDR3 is TGTGCCAGCAGTTTATCGACTAGCGGGATTTCCTACGAGCAGTACTTC. The encoded protein is CASSLSTSGISYEQYF. The chain uses TRBV28 and TRBJ2-7; 11 nucleotides match TRBD2. The CDR3 loop spans 16 amino acids. The V gene's germline CDR1 is MDHEN and CDR2 SYDVKM. Unmatched junction bases numbered 3, after V lost 1 base and J lost 1 base.